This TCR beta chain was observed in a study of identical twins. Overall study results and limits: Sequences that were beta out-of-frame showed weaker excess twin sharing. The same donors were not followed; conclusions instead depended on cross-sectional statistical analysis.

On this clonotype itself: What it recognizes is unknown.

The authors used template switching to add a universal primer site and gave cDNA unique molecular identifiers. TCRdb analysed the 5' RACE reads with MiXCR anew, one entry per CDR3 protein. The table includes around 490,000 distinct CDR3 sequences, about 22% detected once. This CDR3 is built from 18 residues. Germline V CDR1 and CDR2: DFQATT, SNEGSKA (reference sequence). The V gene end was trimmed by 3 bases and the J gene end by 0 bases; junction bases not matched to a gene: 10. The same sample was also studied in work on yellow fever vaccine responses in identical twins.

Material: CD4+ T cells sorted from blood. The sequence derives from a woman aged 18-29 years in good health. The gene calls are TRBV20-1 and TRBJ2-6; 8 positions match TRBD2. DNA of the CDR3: TGCAGTGCTAGTTTGGTAGCGGGAAAGAGCTCTGGGGCCAACGTCCTGACTTTC. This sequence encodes CSASLVAGKSSGANVLTF.